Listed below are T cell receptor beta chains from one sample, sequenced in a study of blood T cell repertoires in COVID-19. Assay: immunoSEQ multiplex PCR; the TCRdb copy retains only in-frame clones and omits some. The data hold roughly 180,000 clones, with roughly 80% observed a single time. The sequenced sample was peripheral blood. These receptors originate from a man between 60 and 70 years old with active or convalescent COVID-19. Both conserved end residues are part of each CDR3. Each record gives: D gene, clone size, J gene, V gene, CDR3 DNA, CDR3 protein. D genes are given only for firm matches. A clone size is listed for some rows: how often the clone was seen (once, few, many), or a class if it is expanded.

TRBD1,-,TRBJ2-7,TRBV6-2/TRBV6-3,TGTGCCAGCAGTTCAGGGGGTAGAACCTACGAGCAGTACTTC,CASSSGGRTYEQYF
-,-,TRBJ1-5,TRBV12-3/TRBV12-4,TGTGCCAGCAGTTTTCAGGTCCCTCAGCCCCAGCATTTT,CASSFQVPQPQHF
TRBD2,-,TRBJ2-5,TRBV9,TGTGCCAGCAGCGGGACTAGCGGGAGTGTCGAGACCCAGTACTTC,CASSGTSGSVETQYF
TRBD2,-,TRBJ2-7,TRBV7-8,TGTGCCAGCAGAATCGGGACTAGCGGGAAAACGAGGTACTTC,CASRIGTSGKTRYF
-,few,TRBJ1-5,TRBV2,TGTGCCAGCAGTGGTGTTGACATTAATCAGCCCCAGCATTTT,CASSGVDINQPQHF
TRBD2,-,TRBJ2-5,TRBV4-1,TGCGCCAGCAGCCAGGAGATGGGACTAGCGGGAGGGGTGTGGGAGACCCAGTACTTC,CASSQEMGLAGGVWETQYF
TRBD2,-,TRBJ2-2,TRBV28,TGTGCCAGCAAACTAGCGGGACCACCCGGGGAGCTGTTTTTT,CASKLAGPPGELFF
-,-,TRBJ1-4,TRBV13,TGTGCCAGCAGCTCGAACGGTCTTAATGAAAAACTGTTTTTT,CASSSNGLNEKLFF
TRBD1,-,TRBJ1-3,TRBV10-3,TGTGCCATCGCAGCCCGGACAGGCACTTCATCCTCTGGAAACACCATATATTTT,CAIAARTGTSSSGNTIYF
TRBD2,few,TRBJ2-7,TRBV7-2,TGTGCCAGCAGCTTAGCGGGTCTAGCGGGACCTTCCTACGAGCAGTACTTC,CASSLAGLAGPSYEQYF
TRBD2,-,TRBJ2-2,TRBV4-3,TGCGCCAGCAGCCAAGATTTAGGTAGCGGGAGTGTCGGGGAGCTGTTTTTT,CASSQDLGSGSVGELFF
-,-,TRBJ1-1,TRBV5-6,TGTGCCAGCAGCTTGGGCAGTCGAGCTTTCTTT,CASSLGSRAFF
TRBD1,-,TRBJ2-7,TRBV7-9,TGTGCCAGCAAATTGGGGACAGACTACGAGCAGTACTTC,CASKLGTDYEQYF
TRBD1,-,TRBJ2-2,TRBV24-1,TGTGCCACCAGTGATACCAGGGGGCTTGTAAAAGTCGGGGAGCTGTTTTTT,CATSDTRGLVKVGELFF
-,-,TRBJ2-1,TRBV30,TGTGCCTGGAGTGTACAGGGCAATGAGCAGTTCTTC,CAWSVQGNEQFF
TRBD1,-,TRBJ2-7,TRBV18,TGTGCCAGCGAGGACAGGGCCGCCCACGAGCAGTACTTC,CASEDRAAHEQYF
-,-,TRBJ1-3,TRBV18,TGTGCCAGCTCCCCTATCCCGGGCTCGGGAGTCTCTGGAAACACCATATATTTT,CASSPIPGSGVSGNTIYF
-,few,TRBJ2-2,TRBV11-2,TGTGCCAGCAGCTCCCTACCACTCCTGTCCGGGGAGCTGTTTTTT,CASSSLPLLSGELFF
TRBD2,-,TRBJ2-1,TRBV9,TGTGCCAGCAGCGTCTCGAAGCGGGAGCGTTACAATGAGCAGTTCTTC,CASSVSKRERYNEQFF
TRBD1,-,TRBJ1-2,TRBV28,TGTGCCAGCACGGACAGGGTTTATGGCTACACCTTC,CASTDRVYGYTF
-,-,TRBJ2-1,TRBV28,TGTGCCTCCCACGGGACGGGAGAAAATGAGCAGTTCTTC,CASHGTGENEQFF
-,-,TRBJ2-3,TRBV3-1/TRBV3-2,TGTGCCAGCAGCCCCAGGGCAAGGGGCCCAGATACGCAGTATTTT,CASSPRARGPDTQYF
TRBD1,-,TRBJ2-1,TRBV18,TGTGCCAGCTCACCACTCCAGGGGGAGTCCTACAATGAGCAGTTCTTC,CASSPLQGESYNEQFF
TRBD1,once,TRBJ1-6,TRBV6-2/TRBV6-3,TGTGCCAGCAGTATGCCGGGACAGCTCTATAATTCACCCCTCCACTTT,CASSMPGQLYNSPLHF
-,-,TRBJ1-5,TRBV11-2,TGTGCCAGCAGCTTAAGGCAGGGACTGACCCAGCATTTT,CASSLRQGLTQHF
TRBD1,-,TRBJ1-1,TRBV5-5,TGTGCCAGCAGCTTCCAGGGGGTCACTGAAGCTTTCTTT,CASSFQGVTEAFF
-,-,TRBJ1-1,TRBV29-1,TGCAGCGTTTTGACTCCCGAAGCTTTCTTT,CSVLTPEAFF
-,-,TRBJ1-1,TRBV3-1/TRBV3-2,TGTGCCAGCAGCCAAGATCCAGGAGGGGCTGAAGCTTTCTTT,CASSQDPGGAEAFF
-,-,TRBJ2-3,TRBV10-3,TGTGCCATCAGTAGTGGGCCAGACCGCACAGATACGCAGTATTTT,CAISSGPDRTDTQYF
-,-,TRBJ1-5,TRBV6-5,TGTGCCAGCTCGGGAAGCCAGCCCCAGCATTTT,CASSGSQPQHF
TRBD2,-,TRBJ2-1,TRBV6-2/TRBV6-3,TGTGCCAGCAGTTCTAAGGGACTAGCGGACAATGAGCAGTTCTTC,CASSSKGLADNEQFF
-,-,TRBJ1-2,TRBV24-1,TGTGCCACCAGTGATCGGTATGGCTACACCTTC,CATSDRYGYTF
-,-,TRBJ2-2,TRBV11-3,TGTGCCAGCAGCCCCGGGTCAGAGACCGGGGAGCTGTTTTTT,CASSPGSETGELFF
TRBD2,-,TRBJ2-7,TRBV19,TGTGCCAGTAGCCCGGGACTAGCGGCGGCATCCTACGAGCAGTACTTC,CASSPGLAAASYEQYF
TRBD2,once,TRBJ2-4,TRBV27,TGTGCCAGCCAAGGGCTAGCGGGAGGATGGGCCAAAAACATTCAGTACTTC,CASQGLAGGWAKNIQYF